Given below is one T cell receptor beta chain in context. The data originate from a study of T cell responses to AZD1222 COVID-19 vaccine. Germline assignment: CDR1 LGHNA and CDR2 YSLEER. V was trimmed by 0 bases and J by 6 bases, leaving 8 bases between them. The length of the CDR3 is 13 residues. The repertoire was sequenced with immunoSEQ multiplex PCR; TCRdb's copy has only in-frame clones and lacks some. The data contain some 99,000 clones, around 87% of them seen just once; the ten biggest clones take up about 5%. Sequences were derived from peripheral blood, sampled on day 0 of AZD1222 vaccination. This rearrangement joins TRBV4-3 to TRBJ1-2, with TRBD1 as a possible D gene (5 bases). The TCR was taken from an adult in good health. CDR3 DNA sequence: TGCGCCAGCAGCCAAGAGGGGCATGATGGCTACACCTTC. This sequence encodes CASSQEGHDGYTF.